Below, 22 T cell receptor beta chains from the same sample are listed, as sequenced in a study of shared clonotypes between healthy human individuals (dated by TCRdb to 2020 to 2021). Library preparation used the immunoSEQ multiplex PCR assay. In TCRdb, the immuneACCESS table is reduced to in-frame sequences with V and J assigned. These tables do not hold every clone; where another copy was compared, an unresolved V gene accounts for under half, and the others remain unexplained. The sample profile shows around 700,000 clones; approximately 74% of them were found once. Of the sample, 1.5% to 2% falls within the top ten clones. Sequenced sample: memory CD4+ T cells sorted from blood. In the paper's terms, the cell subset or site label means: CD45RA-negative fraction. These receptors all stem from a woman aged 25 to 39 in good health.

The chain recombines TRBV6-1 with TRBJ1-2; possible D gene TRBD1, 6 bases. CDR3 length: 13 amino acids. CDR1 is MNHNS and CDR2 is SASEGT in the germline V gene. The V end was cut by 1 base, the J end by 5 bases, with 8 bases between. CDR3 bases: TGTGCCAGCAGTGAAGTGACAGGTTATGGCTACACCTTC. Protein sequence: CASSEVTGYGYTF.

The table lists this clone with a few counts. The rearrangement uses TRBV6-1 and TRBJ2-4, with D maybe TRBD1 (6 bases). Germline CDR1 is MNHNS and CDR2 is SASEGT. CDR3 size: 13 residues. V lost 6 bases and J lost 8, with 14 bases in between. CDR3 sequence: CASSGQPVDIQYF. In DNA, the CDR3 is TGTGCCAGCAGCGGACAGCCTGTGGACATTCAGTACTTC.

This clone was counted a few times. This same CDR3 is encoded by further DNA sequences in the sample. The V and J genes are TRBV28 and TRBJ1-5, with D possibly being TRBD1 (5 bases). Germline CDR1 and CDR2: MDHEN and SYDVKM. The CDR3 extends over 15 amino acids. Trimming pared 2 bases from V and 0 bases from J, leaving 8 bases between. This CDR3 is CASSLEGYSNQPQHF. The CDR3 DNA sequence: TGTGCCAGCAGTTTAGAGGGGTATAGCAATCAGCCCCAGCATTTT. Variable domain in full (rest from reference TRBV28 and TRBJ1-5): DVKVTQSSRYLVKRTGEKVFLECVQDMDHENMFWYRQDPGLGLRLIYFSYDVKMKEKGDIPEGYSVSREKKERFSLILESASTNQTSMYLCASSLEGYSNQPQHFGDGTRLSIL.

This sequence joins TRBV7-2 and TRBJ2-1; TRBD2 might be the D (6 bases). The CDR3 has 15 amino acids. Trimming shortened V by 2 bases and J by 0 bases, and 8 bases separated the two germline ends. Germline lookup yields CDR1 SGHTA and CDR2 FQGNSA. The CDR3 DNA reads TGTGCCAGCAGCTTATCCGGGAGCTCCTACAATGAGCAGTTCTTC. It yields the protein CASSLSGSSYNEQFF.

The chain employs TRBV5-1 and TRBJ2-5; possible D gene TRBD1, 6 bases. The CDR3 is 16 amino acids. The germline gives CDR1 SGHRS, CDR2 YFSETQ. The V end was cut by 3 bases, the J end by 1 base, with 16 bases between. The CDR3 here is CASSSESTGFQETQYF. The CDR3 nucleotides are TGCGCCAGCAGCTCGGAGTCGACAGGATTCCAAGAGACCCAGTACTTC. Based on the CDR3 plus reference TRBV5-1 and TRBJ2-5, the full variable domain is KAGVTQTPRYLIKTRGQQVTLSCSPISGHRSVSWYQQTPGQGLQFLFEYFSETQRNKGNFPGRFSGRQFSNSRSEMNVSTLELGDSALYLCASSSESTGFQETQYFGPGTRLLVL.

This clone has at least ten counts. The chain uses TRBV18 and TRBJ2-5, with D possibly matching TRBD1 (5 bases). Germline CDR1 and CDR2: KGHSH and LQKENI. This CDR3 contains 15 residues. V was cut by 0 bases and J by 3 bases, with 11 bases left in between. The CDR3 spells CASSPPATAKETQYF. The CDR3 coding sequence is TGTGCCAGCTCACCACCGGCGACAGCGAAAGAGACCCAGTACTTC.

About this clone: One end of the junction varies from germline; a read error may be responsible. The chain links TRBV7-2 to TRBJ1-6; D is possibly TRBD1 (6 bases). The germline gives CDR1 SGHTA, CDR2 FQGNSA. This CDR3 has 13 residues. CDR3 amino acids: CASSARVRQVRYF. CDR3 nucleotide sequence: TGTGCCAGCAGCGCTAGAGTACGACAGGTCCGGTACTTT.

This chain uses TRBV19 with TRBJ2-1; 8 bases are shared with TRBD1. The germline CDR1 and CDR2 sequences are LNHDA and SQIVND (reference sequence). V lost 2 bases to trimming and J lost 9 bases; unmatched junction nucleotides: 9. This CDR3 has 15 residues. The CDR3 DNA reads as TGTGCCAGTAGTATAAATGTCAGGGGGCGAAGTGAGCAGTTCTTC. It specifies CASSINVRGRSEQFF.

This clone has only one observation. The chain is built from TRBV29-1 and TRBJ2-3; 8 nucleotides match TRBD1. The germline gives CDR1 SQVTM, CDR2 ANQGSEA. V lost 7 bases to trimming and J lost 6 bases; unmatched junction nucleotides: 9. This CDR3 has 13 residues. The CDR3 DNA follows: TGCAGCGCTCGGACAGGGCCTAAGGATACGCAGTATTTT. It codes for CSARTGPKDTQYF.

CDR3 residues: CASRDLAKNIQYF. The CDR3 DNA is TGTGCCAGCAGGGACCTAGCCAAAAACATTCAGTACTTC. V gene TRBV6-6 combines with J gene TRBJ2-4; D uncertain. Per germline, CDR1 MNHNY and CDR2 SVGAGI (reference sequence). CDR3 length: 13 residues. Trimming pared 6 bases from V and 0 bases from J, leaving 6 bases between.

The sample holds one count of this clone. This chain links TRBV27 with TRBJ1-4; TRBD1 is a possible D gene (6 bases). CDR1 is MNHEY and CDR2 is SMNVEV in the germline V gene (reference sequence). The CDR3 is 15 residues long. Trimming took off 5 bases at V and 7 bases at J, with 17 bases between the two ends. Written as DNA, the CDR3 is TGTGCCAGCAGTCCCCGTTTGGGGGCCGGTGAAAAACTGTTTTTT. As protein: CASSPRLGAGEKLFF.

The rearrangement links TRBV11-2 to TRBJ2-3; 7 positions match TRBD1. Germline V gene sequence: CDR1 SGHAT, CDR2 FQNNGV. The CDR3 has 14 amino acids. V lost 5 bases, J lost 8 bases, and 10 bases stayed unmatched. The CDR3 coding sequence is TGTGCCAGCAGCGCGACGACAGGGTACCCTACGCAGTATTTT. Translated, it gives CASSATTGYPTQYF.

Here the CDR3 DNA reads TGCGCCAGCAGCTTGGGACTAGCGAGGTACGAGCAGTACTTC. Amino acids: CASSLGLARYEQYF. V and J are TRBV5-1 and TRBJ2-7; 8 bases line up with TRBD2. From germline, CDR1 is SGHRS and CDR2 YFSETQ. J gave up 4 bases and V 0 bases, and 3 bases lay outside the gene matches. This CDR3 is 14 amino acids long.

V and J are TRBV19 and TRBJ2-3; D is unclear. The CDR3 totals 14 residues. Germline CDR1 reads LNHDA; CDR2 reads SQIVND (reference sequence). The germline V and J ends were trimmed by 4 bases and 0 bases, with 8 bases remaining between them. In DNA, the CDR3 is TGTGCCAGTAGTAACGGCCCTAGCACAGATACGCAGTATTTT. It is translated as CASSNGPSTDTQYF.

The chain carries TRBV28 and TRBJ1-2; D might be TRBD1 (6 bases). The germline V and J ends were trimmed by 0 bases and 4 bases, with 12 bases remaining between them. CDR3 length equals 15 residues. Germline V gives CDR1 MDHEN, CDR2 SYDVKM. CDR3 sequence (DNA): TGTGCCAGCAGTTTATGGGGGGCCGCTTTCTATGGCTACACCTTC. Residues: CASSLWGAAFYGYTF.

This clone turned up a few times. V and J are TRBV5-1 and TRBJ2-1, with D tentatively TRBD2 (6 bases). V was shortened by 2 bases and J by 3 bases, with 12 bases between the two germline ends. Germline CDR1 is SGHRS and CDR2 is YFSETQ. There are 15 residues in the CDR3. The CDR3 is CASSLSNSGYNEQFF. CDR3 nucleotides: TGCGCCAGCAGCTTAAGCAATAGCGGCTACAATGAGCAGTTCTTC.

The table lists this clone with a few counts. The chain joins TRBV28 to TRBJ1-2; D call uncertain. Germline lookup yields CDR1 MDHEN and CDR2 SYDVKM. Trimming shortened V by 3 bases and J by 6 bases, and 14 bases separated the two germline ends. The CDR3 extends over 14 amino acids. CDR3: CASSFQRGSDGYTF. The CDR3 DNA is TGTGCCAGCAGTTTCCAGCGGGGATCAGATGGCTACACCTTC.

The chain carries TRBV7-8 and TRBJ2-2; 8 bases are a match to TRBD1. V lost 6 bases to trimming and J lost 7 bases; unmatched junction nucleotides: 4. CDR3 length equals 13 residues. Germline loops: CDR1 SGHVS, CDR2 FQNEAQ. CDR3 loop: CASRQGAIGELFF. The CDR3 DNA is TGTGCCAGCAGGCAGGGGGCTATCGGGGAGCTGTTTTTT.

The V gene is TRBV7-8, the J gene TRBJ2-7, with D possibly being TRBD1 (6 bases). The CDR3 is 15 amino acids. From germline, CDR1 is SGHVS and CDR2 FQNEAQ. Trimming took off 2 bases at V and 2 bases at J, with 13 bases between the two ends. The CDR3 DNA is TGTGCCAGCAGCTTATGGGGACAACTAACCTACGAGCAGTACTTC. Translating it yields CASSLWGQLTYEQYF.

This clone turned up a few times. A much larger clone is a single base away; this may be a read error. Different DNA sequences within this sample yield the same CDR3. The CDR3 bases are TGCGCCAGCAGCTTGGGCGACAGGGACACCGGGGAGCTGTTTTTT. This codes for CASSLGDRDTGELFF. This chain joins TRBV5-1 and TRBJ2-2, with 7 nucleotides matching TRBD1. This CDR3 has 15 residues. J gave up 3 bases and V 0 bases, and 2 bases lay outside the gene matches. CDR1 is SGHRS, CDR2 YFSETQ, per germline.

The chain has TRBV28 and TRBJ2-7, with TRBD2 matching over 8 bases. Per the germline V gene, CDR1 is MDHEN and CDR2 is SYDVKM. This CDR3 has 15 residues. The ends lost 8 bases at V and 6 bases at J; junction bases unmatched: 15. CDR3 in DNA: TGTGCCAGCCGAATACTCGGGACTAGTCACGCCGAGCAGTACTTC. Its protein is CASRILGTSHAEQYF.

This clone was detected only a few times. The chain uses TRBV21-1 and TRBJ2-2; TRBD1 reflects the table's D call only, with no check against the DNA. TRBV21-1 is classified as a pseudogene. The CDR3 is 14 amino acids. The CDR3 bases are TGTGCCAGCAGCAATGGGCGCGACACCGGGGAGCTGTTTTTT. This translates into CASSNGRDTGELFF.